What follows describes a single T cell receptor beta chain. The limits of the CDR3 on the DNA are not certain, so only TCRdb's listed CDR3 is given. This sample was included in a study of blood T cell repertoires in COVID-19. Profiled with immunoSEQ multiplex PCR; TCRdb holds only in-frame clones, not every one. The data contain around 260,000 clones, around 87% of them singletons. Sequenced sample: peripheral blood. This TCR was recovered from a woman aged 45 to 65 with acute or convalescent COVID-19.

The CDR3 loop is CASSILDREVSEQYF. V is TRBV13 and J is TRBJ2-7; the D segment call TRBD1 is taken from the table without a DNA check. The CDR3 is 15 residues long, counting both termini. The germline V gene encodes CDR1 PRHDT and CDR2 FYEKMQ (reference sequence).